Described below is a single TCR beta chain sequence and its context. Its antigen is as yet unknown. The entry originates in a study of persistence of HIV-infected CD4 T cells. Turning to the study itself: Two participants gave one leukapheresis sample; others gave up to roughly 180 mL blood repeatedly.

Cells were stimulated with CMV-infected fibroblast lysates at approximately 10 ug/mL. Sorting of responding CD4+ T cells relied on upregulated CD40 ligand together with CD69. Undetectable plasma HIV-1 RNA below 50 copies/mL lasted at least 4 years. The immunoSEQ assay was version 4, run in survey mode. Each sample used up to 1 ug genomic DNA diluted to about 10 ng/uL. Only in-frame clones appear in the TCRdb table, and some are missing; sequencing was by immunoSEQ multiplex PCR. The profile shows just under 20,000 clones, approximately 80% of them singletons. The CDR3 has 15 residues. Looked up from germline, CDR1 is LGHNA and CDR2 is YNFKEQ. Trimming shortened V by 1 base and J by 0 bases, and 9 bases separated the two germline ends. Points from the study as a whole: CMV- and Gag-responding cells had lower TCRbeta richness than CD3/CD28-responding cells.

The sequenced sample was CD4+ T cells sorted from PBMCs after approximately 19-hour stimulation, obtained from a patient who received antiretroviral therapy. The chain has TRBV4-2 and TRBJ1-2; the D gene is possibly TRBD1 (5 bases). This sequence was found in an adult man with HIV who was CMV-seropositive. The CDR3: CASSQGAGANYGYTF. The CDR3 DNA is TGTGCCAGCAGCCAAGGTGCGGGGGCTAACTATGGCTACACCTTC.